A selection of T cell receptor beta chains follows, all from one sample in a study of cytomegalovirus exposure and HLA in healthy donors. Repertoires were generated with immunoSEQ multiplex PCR, while TCRdb's copy carries only in-frame clones and drops some. The table includes fewer than 150,000 clones, around 73% detected once. Specimen: PBMCs. These receptors were obtained from a man in his forties or fifties in good health and CMV-seronegative. The CDR3 runs from the conserved cysteine through the conserved F or W. A D gene is named only where the DNA matches it firmly. Part of the rows lack a size; the others show once, few, many or a class for expanded clones.

CDR3aa: CASSKQSSGFFGNEQFF; CDR3nt: TGTGCCAGCAGTAAGCAATCTAGCGGGTTTTTTGGAAATGAGCAGTTCTTC; abundance: NA; v_gene: TRBV2; j_gene: TRBJ2-1; d_gene: TRBD2
CDR3aa: CASSVVSLGGEQYF; CDR3nt: TGTGCCAGCAGCGTAGTGTCCTTGGGGGGCGAGCAGTACTTC; abundance: NA; v_gene: TRBV9; j_gene: TRBJ2-7; d_gene: NA
CDR3aa: CASSSGTGGDEQYF; CDR3nt: TGCGCCAGCAGCTCCGGGACAGGGGGCGACGAGCAGTACTTC; abundance: NA; v_gene: TRBV5-1; j_gene: TRBJ2-7; d_gene: TRBD1
CDR3aa: CASSLARMNTEAFF; CDR3nt: TGTGCCAGCAGCTTAGCCAGAATGAACACTGAAGCTTTCTTT; abundance: few; v_gene: TRBV7-9; j_gene: TRBJ1-1; d_gene: NA
CDR3aa: CASSLRDRAGTLDGYTF; CDR3nt: TGCGCCAGCAGCCTCCGGGACAGGGCAGGAACACTCGATGGCTACACCTTC; abundance: once; v_gene: TRBV4-1; j_gene: TRBJ1-2; d_gene: TRBD1
CDR3aa: CASSPEGRLAATQYF; CDR3nt: TGTGCCAGCAGCCCAGAAGGGCGACTAGCAGCGACCCAGTACTTC; abundance: NA; v_gene: TRBV11-2; j_gene: TRBJ2-5; d_gene: TRBD2
CDR3aa: CASSTLAGSDTQYF; CDR3nt: TGTGCCAGCAGTACACTAGCGGGCTCAGATACGCAGTATTTT; abundance: NA; v_gene: TRBV2; j_gene: TRBJ2-3; d_gene: TRBD2
CDR3aa: CASSSQGAGEKLFF; CDR3nt: TGTGCCAGCAGTTCACAGGGGGCAGGGGAAAAACTGTTTTTT; abundance: NA; v_gene: TRBV27; j_gene: TRBJ1-4; d_gene: TRBD1
CDR3aa: CASSGPGTGPNQPQHF; CDR3nt: TGTGCCAGCAGCGGACCCGGGACAGGCCCGAATCAGCCCCAGCATTTT; abundance: NA; v_gene: TRBV7-8; j_gene: TRBJ1-5; d_gene: TRBD1
CDR3aa: CASSPRGVGDGYTF; CDR3nt: TGTGCCAGCAGCCCCCGCGGGGTAGGTGATGGCTACACCTTC; abundance: NA; v_gene: TRBV7-6; j_gene: TRBJ1-2; d_gene: NA